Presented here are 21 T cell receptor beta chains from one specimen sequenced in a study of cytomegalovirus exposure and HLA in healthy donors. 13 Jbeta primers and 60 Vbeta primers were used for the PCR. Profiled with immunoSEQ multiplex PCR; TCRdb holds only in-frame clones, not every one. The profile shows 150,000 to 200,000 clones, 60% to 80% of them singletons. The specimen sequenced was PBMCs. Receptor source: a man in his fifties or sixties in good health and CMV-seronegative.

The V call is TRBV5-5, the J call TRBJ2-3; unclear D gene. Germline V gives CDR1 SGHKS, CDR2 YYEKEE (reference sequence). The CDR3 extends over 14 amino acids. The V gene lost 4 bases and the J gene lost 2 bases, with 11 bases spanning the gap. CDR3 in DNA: TGTGCCAGCAGCGTCCGACTTTACACAGATACGCAGTATTTT. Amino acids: CASSVRLYTDTQYF.

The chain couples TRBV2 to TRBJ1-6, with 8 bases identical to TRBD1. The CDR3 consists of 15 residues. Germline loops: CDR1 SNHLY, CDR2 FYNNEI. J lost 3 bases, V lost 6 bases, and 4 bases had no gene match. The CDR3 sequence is CASRPGTGYNSPLHF. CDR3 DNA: TGTGCCAGCAGGCCCGGGACAGGCTATAATTCACCCCTCCACTTT.

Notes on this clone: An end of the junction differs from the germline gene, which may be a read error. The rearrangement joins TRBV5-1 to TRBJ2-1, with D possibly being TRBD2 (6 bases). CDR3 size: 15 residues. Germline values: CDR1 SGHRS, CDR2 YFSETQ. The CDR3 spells CASRGGSGSNNEQFF. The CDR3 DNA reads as TGCGCCAGCCGGGGAGGTAGCGGCTCCAACAATGAGCAGTTCTTC.

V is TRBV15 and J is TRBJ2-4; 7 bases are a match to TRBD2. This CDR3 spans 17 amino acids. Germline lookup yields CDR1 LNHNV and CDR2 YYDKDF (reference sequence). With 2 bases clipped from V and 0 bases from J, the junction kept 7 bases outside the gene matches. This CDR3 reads CATSRSGEGRAKNIQYF. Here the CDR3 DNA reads TGTGCCACCAGCAGATCCGGGGAGGGAAGAGCCAAAAACATTCAGTACTTC.

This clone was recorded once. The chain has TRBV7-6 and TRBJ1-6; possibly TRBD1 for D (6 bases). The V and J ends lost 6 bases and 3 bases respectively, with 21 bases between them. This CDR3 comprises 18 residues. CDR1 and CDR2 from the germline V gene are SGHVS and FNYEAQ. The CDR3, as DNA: TGTGCCAGCAGTCAAAACCCCACAGGGACAAACTATAATTCACCCCTCCACTTT. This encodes CASSQNPTGTNYNSPLHF.

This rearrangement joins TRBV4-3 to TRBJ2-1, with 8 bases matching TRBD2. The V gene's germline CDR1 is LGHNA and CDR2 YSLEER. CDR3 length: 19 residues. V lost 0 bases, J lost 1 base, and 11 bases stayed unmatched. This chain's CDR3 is CASSQDGTRNRASYNEQFF. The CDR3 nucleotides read TGCGCCAGCAGCCAAGATGGGACTAGGAATAGGGCTTCCTACAATGAGCAGTTCTTC.

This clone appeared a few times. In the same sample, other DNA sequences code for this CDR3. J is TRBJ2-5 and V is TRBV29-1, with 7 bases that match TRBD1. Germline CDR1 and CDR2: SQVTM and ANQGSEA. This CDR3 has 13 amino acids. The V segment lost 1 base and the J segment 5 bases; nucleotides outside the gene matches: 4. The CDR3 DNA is TGCAGCGTTGAAGGACAGGGTTGGGAGACCCAGTACTTC. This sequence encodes CSVEGQGWETQYF.

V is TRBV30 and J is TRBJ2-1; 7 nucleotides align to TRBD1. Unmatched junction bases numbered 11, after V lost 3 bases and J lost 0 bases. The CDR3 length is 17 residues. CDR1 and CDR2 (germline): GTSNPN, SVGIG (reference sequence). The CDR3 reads CAWRKSTGQISYNEQFF. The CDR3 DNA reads TGTGCCTGGAGGAAATCCACGGGACAGATCTCCTACAATGAGCAGTTCTTC.

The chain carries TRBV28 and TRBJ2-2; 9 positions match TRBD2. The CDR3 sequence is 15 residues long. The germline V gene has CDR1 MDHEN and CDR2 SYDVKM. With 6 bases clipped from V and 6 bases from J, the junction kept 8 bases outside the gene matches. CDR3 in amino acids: CASRPGTSSSGELFF. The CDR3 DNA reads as TGTGCCAGCAGACCCGGGACTAGCTCGTCCGGGGAGCTGTTTTTT.

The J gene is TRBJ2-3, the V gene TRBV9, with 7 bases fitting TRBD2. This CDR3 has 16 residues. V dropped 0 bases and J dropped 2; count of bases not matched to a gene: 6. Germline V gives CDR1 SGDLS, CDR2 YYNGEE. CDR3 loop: CASSVERGSITDTQYF. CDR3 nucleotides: TGTGCCAGCAGCGTAGAGCGGGGATCCATCACAGATACGCAGTATTTT.

CDR3 DNA sequence: TGCGCCAGCAGCTTGGGGCCCATGGCCTACAATGAGCAGTTCTTC. Translating it yields CASSLGPMAYNEQFF. V is TRBV5-1 and J is TRBJ2-1; D gene unclear. This CDR3 comprises 15 residues. Germline assignment: CDR1 SGHRS and CDR2 YFSETQ. V lost 0 bases, J lost 2 bases, and 9 bases lay in between. The entire variable domain, with the rest obtained from reference TRBV5-1 and TRBJ2-1, is as follows: KAGVTQTPRYLIKTRGQQVTLSCSPISGHRSVSWYQQTPGQGLQFLFEYFSETQRNKGNFPGRFSGRQFSNSRSEMNVSTLELGDSALYLCASSLGPMAYNEQFFGPGTRLTVL.

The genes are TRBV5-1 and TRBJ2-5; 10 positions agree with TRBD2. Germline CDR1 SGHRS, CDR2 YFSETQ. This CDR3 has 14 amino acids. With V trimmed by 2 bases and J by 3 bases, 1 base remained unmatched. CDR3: CASSLAGGEETQYF. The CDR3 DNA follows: TGCGCCAGCAGCTTAGCGGGGGGGGAAGAGACCCAGTACTTC.

In nucleotides, the CDR3 is TGTGCCAGCAGCCAACAGGGGCCCGAGTACTTC. This sequence encodes CASSQQGPEYF. This chain joins TRBV14 and TRBJ2-7; perhaps TRBD1 as D (6 bases). Germline V gene lookup returns CDR1 SGHDN and CDR2 FVKESK. The CDR3 runs to 11 residues. V shed 2 bases and J shed 11 bases, with 10 bases lying between them.

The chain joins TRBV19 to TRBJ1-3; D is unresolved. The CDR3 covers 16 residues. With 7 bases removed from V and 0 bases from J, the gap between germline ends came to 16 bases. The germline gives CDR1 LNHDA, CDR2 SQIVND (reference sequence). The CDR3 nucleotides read TGTGCCAGTACCCGAGCGAGGGCCGACTCTGGAAACACCATATATTTT. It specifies CASTRARADSGNTIYF. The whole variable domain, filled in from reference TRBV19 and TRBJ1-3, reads DGGITQSPKYLFRKEGQNVTLSCEQNLNHDAMYWYRQDPGQGLRLIYYSQIVNDFQKGDIAEGYSVSREKKESFPLTVTSAQKNPTAFYLCASTRARADSGNTIYFGEGSWLTVV.

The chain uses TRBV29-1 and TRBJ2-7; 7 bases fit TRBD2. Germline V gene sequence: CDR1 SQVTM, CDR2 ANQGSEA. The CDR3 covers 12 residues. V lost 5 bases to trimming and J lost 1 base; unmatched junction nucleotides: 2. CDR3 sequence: CSVSGISYEQYF. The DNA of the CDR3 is TGCAGCGTTAGCGGGATATCCTACGAGCAGTACTTC.

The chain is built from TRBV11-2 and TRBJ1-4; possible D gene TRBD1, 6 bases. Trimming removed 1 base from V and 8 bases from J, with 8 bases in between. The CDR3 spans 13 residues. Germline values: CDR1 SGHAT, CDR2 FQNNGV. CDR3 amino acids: CASSLGRGEKLFF. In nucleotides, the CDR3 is TGTGCCAGCAGCTTAGGAAGGGGGGAAAAACTGTTTTTT.

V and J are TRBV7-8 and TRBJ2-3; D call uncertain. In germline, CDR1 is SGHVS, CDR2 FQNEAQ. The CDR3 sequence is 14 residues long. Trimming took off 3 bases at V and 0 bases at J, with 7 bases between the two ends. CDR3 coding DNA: TGTGCCAGCAGCTTTTTCAGTAGCACAGATACGCAGTATTTT. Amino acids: CASSFFSSTDTQYF.

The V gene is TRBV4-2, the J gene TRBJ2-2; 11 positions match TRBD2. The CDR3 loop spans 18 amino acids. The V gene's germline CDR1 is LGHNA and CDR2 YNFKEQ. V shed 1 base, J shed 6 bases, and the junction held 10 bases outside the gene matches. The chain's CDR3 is CASSQVRLAGGEAGELFF. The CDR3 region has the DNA TGTGCCAGCAGCCAAGTTAGGCTAGCGGGGGGTGAGGCCGGGGAGCTGTTTTTT.

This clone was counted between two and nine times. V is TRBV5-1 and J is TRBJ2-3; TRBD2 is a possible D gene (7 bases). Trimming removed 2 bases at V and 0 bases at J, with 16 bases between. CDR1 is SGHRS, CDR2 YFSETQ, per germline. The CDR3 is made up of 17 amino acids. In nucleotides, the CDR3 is TGCGCCAGCAGCTTAGCCGGGGGGCCTACTAGCACAGATACGCAGTATTTT. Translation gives CASSLAGGPTSTDTQYF.

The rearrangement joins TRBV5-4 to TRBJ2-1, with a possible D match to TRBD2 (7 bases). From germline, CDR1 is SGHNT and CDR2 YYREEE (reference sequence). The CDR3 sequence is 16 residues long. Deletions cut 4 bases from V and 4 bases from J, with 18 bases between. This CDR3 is CASSPGASGHYNEQFF. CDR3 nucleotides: TGTGCCAGCAGCCCAGGGGCTAGCGGTCATTACAATGAGCAGTTCTTC.

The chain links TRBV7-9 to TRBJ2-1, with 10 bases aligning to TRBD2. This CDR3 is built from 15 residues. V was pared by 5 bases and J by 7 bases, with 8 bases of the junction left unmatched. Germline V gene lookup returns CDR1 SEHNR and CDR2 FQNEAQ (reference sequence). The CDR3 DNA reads TGTGCCAGCAGCCCAGGGACAGCGGGAGGGAATGAGCAGTTCTTC. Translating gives CASSPGTAGGNEQFF.